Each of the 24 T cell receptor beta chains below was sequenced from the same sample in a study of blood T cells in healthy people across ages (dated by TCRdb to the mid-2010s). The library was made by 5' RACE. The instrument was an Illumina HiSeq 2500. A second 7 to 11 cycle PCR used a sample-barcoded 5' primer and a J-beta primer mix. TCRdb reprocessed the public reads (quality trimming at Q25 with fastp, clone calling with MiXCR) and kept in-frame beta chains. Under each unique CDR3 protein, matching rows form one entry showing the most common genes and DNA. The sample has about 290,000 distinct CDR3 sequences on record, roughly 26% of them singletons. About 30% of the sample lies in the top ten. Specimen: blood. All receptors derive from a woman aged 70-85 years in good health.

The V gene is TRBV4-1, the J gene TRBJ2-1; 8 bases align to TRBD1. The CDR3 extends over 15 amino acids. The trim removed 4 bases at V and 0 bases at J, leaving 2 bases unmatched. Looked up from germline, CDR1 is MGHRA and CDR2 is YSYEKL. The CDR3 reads CASSPTGVSYNEQFF. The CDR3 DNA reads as TGCGCCAGCAGCCCGACAGGGGTCTCCTACAATGAGCAGTTCTTC.

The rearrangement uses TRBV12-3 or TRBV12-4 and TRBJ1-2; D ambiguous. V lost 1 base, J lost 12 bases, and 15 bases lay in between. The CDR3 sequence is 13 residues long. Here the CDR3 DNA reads TGTGCCAGCAGTTTAGTGGGAGGGAGCGGCCACACCTTC. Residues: CASSLVGGSGHTF.

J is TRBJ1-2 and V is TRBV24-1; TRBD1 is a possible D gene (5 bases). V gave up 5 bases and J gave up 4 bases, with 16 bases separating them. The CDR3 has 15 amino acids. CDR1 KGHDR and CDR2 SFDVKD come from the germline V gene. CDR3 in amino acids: CATSVGRDGAYGYTF. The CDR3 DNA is TGTGCCACCAGTGTTGGCCGGGACGGGGCCTATGGCTACACCTTC.

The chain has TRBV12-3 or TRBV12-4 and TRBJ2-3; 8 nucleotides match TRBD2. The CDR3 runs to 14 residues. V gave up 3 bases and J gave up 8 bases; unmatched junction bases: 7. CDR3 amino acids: CASSLGLAGLTQYF. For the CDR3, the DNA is TGTGCCAGCAGTTTGGGGCTAGCGGGCCTTACGCAGTATTTT.

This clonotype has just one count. CDR3 sequence: CASSDGGPIEQFF. The CDR3 coding sequence is TGCGCCAGCAGTGATGGGGGCCCTATAGAGCAGTTCTTC. This chain uses TRBV10-2 with TRBJ2-5; a weak D match, TRBD1 (6 bases). The J call may be mistaken, given a closer DNA end match to TRBJ2-1. CDR1 is WSHSY, CDR2 SAAADI, per germline. The CDR3 length is 13 residues.

CDR3 region: CASSFKVELAGVFPDTQYF. The DNA for the CDR3 is TGTGCCAGCAGCTTCAAGGTTGAACTAGCGGGAGTATTTCCAGATACGCAGTATTTT. The chain joins TRBV5-4 to TRBJ2-3; 11 nucleotides match TRBD2. Germline V gene data show CDR1 as SGHNT and CDR2 as YYREEE (reference sequence). The CDR3 is 19 residues long. V lost 2 bases and J lost 4; bases outside the gene matches: 15.

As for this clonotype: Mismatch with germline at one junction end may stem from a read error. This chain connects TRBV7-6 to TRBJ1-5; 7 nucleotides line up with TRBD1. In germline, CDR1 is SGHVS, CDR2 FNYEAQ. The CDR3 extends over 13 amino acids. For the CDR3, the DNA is TGTGCCAGCAGCCCAGACAGGGATCATCCCCAGCATTTT. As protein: CASSPDRDHPQHF.

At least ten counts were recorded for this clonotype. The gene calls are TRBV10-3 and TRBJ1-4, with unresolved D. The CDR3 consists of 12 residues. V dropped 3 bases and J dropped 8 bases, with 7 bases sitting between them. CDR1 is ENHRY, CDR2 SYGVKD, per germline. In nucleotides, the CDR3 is TGTGCCATCAGTGACGGGGAGGAAAAACTGTTTTTT. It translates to CAISDGEEKLFF.

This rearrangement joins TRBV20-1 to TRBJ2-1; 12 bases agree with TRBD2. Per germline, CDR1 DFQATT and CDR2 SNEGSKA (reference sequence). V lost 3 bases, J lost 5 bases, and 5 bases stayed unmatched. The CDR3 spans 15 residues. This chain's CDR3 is CSASGLAGRDNEQFF. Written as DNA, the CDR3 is TGCAGTGCTAGTGGACTAGCGGGGCGCGACAATGAGCAGTTCTTC.

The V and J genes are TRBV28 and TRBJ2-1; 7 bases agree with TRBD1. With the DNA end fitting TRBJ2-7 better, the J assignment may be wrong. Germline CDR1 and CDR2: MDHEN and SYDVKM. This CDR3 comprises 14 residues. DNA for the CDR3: TGTGCCAGTCGGAGACAGGGCGACGTCTACGAGCAGTACTTC. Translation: CASRRQGDVYEQYF.

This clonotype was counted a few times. CDR3: CASSLALGTAQETQYF. The CDR3 DNA reads TGCGCCAGCAGCTTGGCATTGGGGACAGCACAAGAGACCCAGTACTTC. The gene calls are TRBV5-1 and TRBJ2-5; 7 positions agree with TRBD1. V lost 0 bases to trimming and J lost 2 bases; unmatched junction nucleotides: 7. CDR1 is SGHRS, CDR2 YFSETQ, per germline. CDR3 length: 16 residues.

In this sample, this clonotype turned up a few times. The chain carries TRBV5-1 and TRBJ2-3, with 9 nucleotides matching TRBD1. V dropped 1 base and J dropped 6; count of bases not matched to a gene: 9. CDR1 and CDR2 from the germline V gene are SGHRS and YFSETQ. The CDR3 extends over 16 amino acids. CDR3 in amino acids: CASSLNLDRGRDTQYF. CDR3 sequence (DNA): TGCGCCAGCAGCTTGAATCTGGACAGGGGAAGGGATACGCAGTATTTT.

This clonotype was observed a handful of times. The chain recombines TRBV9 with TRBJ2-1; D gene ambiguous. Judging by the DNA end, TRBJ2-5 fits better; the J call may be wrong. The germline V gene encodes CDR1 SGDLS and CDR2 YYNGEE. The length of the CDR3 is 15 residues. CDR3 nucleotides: TGTGCCAGCAGCGTAGGGACCAAACTAAAAGAGACCCAGTACTTC. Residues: CASSVGTKLKETQYF.

Here the CDR3 reads CASSQAPTDPYGYTF. DNA of the CDR3: TGTGCCAGCAGCCAAGCCCCGACGGATCCCTATGGCTACACCTTC. The V gene is TRBV4-2, the J gene TRBJ1-2; D is uncertain. Trimming pared 1 base from V and 4 bases from J, leaving 13 bases between. Germline assignment: CDR1 LGHNA and CDR2 YNFKEQ. This CDR3 region has 15 residues.

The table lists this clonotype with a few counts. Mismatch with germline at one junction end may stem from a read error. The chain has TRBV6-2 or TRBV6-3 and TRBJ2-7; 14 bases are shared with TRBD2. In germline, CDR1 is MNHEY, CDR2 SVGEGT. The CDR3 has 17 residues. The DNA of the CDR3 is TGTGCCGGCAGAAAGACAGGGACTAGCGGGAGTGTCTACGAGCAGTACTTC. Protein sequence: CAGRKTGTSGSVYEQYF.

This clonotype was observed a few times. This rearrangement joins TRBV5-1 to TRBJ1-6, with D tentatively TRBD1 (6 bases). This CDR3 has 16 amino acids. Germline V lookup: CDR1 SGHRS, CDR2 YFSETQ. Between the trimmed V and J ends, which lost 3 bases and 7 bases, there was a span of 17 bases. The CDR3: CASSSGTTGSNSPLHF. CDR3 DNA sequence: TGCGCCAGCAGCTCGGGGACGACAGGAAGCAATTCACCCCTCCACTTT.

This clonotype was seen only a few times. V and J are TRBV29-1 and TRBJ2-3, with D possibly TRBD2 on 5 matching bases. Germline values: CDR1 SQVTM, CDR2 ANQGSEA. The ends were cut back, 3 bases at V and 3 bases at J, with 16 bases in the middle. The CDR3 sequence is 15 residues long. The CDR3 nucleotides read TGCAGCGTTGATGGTAGCGCGCGAGGTACAGATACGCAGTATTTT. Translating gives CSVDGSARGTDTQYF.

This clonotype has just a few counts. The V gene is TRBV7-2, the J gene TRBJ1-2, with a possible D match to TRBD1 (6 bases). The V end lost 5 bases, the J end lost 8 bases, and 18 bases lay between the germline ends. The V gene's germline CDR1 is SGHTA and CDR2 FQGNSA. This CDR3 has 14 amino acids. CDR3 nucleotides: TGTGCCAGCAGCCCCGGCCGTAGACAGGCAGGCTACACCTTC. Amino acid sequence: CASSPGRRQAGYTF.

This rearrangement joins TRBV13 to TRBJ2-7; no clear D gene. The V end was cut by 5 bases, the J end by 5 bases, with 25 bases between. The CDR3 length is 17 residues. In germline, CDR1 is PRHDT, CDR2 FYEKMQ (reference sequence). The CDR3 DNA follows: TGTGCCAGCAGCCCCTTCTGGGCGGAGTTACGGTCTAACGAGCAGTACTTC. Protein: CASSPFWAELRSNEQYF.

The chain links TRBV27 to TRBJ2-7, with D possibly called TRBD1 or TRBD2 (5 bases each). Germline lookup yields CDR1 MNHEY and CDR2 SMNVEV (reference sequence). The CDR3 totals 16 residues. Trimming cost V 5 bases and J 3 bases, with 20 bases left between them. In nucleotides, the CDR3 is TGTGCCAGCAGTCTCAACCGGGACCCCAAAGTCTACGAGCAGTACTTC. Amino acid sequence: CASSLNRDPKVYEQYF.

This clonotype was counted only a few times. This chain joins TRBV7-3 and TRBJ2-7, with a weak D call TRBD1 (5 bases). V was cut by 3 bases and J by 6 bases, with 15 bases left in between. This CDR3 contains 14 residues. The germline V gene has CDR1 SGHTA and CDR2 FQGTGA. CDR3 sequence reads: CASSFSGSTGEQYF. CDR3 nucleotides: TGTGCCAGCAGCTTTTCAGGGTCCACCGGCGAGCAGTACTTC.

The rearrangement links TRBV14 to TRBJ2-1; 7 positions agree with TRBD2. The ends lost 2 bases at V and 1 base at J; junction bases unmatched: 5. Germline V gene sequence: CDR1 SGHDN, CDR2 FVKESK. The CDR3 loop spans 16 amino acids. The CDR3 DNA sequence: TGTGCCAGCAGCCAACTTTGGGGAGGGTCCTACAATGAGCAGTTCTTC. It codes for CASSQLWGGSYNEQFF. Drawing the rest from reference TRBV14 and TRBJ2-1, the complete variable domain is EAGVTQFPSHSVIEKGQTVTLRCDPISGHDNLYWYRRVMGKEIKFLLHFVKESKQDESGMPNNRFLAERTGGTYSTLKVQPAELEDSGVYFCASSQLWGGSYNEQFFGPGTRLTVL.

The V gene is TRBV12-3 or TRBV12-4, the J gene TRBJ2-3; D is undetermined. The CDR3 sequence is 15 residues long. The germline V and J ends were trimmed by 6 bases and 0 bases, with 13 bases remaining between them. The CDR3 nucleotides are TGTGCCAGCAGCCCGAATCCCTTGAGCACAGATACGCAGTATTTT. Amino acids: CASSPNPLSTDTQYF.

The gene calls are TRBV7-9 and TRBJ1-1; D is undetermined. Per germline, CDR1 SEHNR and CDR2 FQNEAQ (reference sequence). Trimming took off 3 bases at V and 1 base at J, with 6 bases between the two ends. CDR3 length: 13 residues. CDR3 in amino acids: CASSFRTNTEAFF. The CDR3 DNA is TGTGCCAGCAGCTTTCGGACGAACACTGAAGCTTTCTTT. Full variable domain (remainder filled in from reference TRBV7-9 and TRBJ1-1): DTGVSQNPRHKITKRGQNVTFRCDPISEHNRLYWYRQTLGQGPEFLTYFQNEAQLEKSRLLSDRFSAERPKGSFSTLEIQRTEQGDSAMYLCASSFRTNTEAFFGQGTRLTVV.